This T cell receptor (beta chain) was sequenced in a study of cytomegalovirus exposure and HLA in healthy donors. About the study: Assignment to the Caucasian-associated ancestry cluster applied to roughly 80% of the approximately 370 genotyped donors. Study-wide points: Later work found most CMV-associated TCR beta chains apparently HLA-restricted. Later analysis demonstrated an association between a missense DCLRE1C variant and TCR beta V- and J-gene trimming.

V lost 5 bases to trimming and J lost 2 bases, with 15 bases between them. The CDR3 has 15 residues. Germline CDR1 is MDHEN and CDR2 is SYDVKM. A word on this clone: Its antigen is as yet unknown.

With 60 Vbeta and 13 Jbeta primers, the PCR was carried out. Generated by immunoSEQ multiplex PCR, the TCRdb table keeps only in-frame clones and is missing some. The sample holds 150,000 to 200,000 clones; 70% to 80% are singletons and the top ten take roughly 2%. The receptor was isolated from a man aged 25 to 40 in good health and CMV-seronegative. The V and J genes are TRBV28 and TRBJ2-5; possibly TRBD2 for D (6 bases). The material sequenced was PBMCs. The CDR3, as DNA: TGTGCCAGCAGTAGCCGGGGAGGAATTCAAGAGACCCAGTACTTC. It yields the protein CASSSRGGIQETQYF.